The 21 T cell receptor beta chains given below trace back to one sample, sequenced in a study of naive and memory T cell subsets. An equimolar mix of two oligonucleotides served as the beta constant-region primer for TRBC1 and TRBC2. Each CDR3 protein gets one entry after TCRdb re-called the UMI-ligation and nested PCR reads with MiXCR. The repertoire includes 130,000 to 150,000 distinct CDR3 sequences, over 15% of them detected once, and just over 0.14% sits in the top ten. The sample was naive CD4+ T cells from blood. The receptors originated from a human donor in good health.

This clonotype has more than one count but fewer than ten. The chain recombines TRBV5-1 with TRBJ2-5, with TRBD2 matching over 10 bases. The CDR3 runs to 15 residues. Losses at the gene ends were 0 bases for V and 3 bases for J; bases not matched to a gene: 2. The V gene's germline CDR1 is SGHRS and CDR2 YFSETQ. The CDR3 DNA follows: TGCGCCAGCAGCTTGGGACTAGCGGGCGAAGAGACCCAGTACTTC. It translates to CASSLGLAGEETQYF.

This clonotype was seen at least ten times. The rearrangement joins TRBV5-1 to TRBJ2-5, with D maybe TRBD1 (6 bases). The CDR3 extends over 14 amino acids. Trimming cost V 0 bases and J 4 bases, with 10 bases left between them. Germline loops: CDR1 SGHRS, CDR2 YFSETQ. CDR3 bases: TGCGCCAGCAGCTTGGACAGGGCTGCAGAGACCCAGTACTTC. As protein: CASSLDRAAETQYF.

V is TRBV5-5 and J is TRBJ1-1, with 8 bases aligning to TRBD1. After removal of 0 bases from V and 2 bases from J, the junction contained 6 bases not matched to a gene. Germline assignment: CDR1 SGHKS and CDR2 YYEKEE (reference sequence). The CDR3 covers 16 residues. CDR3 protein: CASSLGQGTGNTEAFF. CDR3 coding DNA: TGTGCCAGCAGCTTGGGACAGGGGACAGGAAACACTGAAGCTTTCTTT.

The rearrangement joins TRBV7-2 to TRBJ2-7; 12 nucleotides line up with TRBD2. The V segment lost 4 bases and the J segment 4 bases; nucleotides outside the gene matches: 5. CDR1 SGHTA and CDR2 FQGNSA come from the germline V gene. This CDR3 contains 15 residues. The CDR3 sequence: CASSSGLAGLYEQYF. In DNA, the CDR3 is TGTGCCAGCAGCTCCGGACTAGCGGGATTGTACGAGCAGTACTTC.

This chain joins TRBV12-3 or TRBV12-4 and TRBJ2-3, with 10 bases matching TRBD2. J lost 6 bases, V lost 3 bases, and 9 bases had no gene match. The CDR3 consists of 16 residues. The CDR3 region is CASSLSPSGRWDTQYF. For the CDR3, the DNA is TGTGCCAGCAGTTTGTCCCCTAGCGGGAGATGGGATACGCAGTATTTT.

The chain links TRBV29-1 to TRBJ2-1; a weak D match, TRBD2 (6 bases). This CDR3 contains 15 residues. In germline, CDR1 is SQVTM, CDR2 ANQGSEA. V lost 8 bases, J lost 0 bases, and 17 bases lay in between. CDR3: CSSLGGESSYNEQFF. The CDR3 DNA reads TGCAGCTCCCTAGGAGGGGAAAGCTCCTACAATGAGCAGTTCTTC.

In its sample, this clonotype was seen a few times. The chain couples TRBV5-4 to TRBJ2-7; D possibly corresponds to TRBD1 (5 bases). The germline gives CDR1 SGHNT, CDR2 YYREEE (reference sequence). The CDR3 is 13 residues long. V was trimmed by 4 bases and J by 3 bases, leaving 11 bases between them. This CDR3 reads CASSRQGLYEQYF. The CDR3 DNA sequence: TGTGCCAGCAGCCGGCAGGGCCTCTACGAGCAGTACTTC.

The chain carries TRBV5-4 and TRBJ2-3; no clear D. Trimming left V 0 bases short and J 5 bases short, with 7 bases between. The CDR3 is 13 residues long. Germline CDR1 and CDR2: SGHNT and YYREEE (reference sequence). In DNA, the CDR3 is TGTGCCAGCAGCTTGGAAGCAAAAGATACGCAGTATTTT. Translated, it gives CASSLEAKDTQYF. The full variable domain, rest sourced from reference TRBV5-4 and TRBJ2-3, is ETGVTQSPTHLIKTRGQQVTLRCSSQSGHNTVSWYQQALGQGPQFIFQYYREEENGRGNFPPRFSGLQFPNYSSELNVNALELDDSALYLCASSLEAKDTQYFGPGTRLTVL.

This clonotype has just a few counts. V and J are TRBV29-1 and TRBJ2-2; D ambiguous. The V gene's germline CDR1 is SQVTM and CDR2 ANQGSEA. CDR3 size: 12 residues. Trimming removed 4 bases at V and 4 bases at J, with 7 bases between. CDR3 nucleotide sequence: TGCAGCGTTGTTCCGGTCACCGGGGAGCTGTTTTTT. It codes for CSVVPVTGELFF.

This clonotype was seen a few times. The chain carries TRBV7-9 and TRBJ1-1, with a weak D call TRBD1 (5 bases). The CDR3 totals 14 residues. Germline V gene sequence: CDR1 SEHNR, CDR2 FQNEAQ (reference sequence). Between the trimmed V and J ends, which lost 2 bases and 0 bases, there was a span of 7 bases. DNA of the CDR3: TGTGCCAGCAGCTTAAGGGGATTGAACACTGAAGCTTTCTTT. Translated: CASSLRGLNTEAFF.

This clonotype was detected a few times. The chain combines TRBV11-2 with TRBJ2-1; 9 bases agree with TRBD2. Germline lookup yields CDR1 SGHAT and CDR2 FQNNGV. The CDR3 spans 17 residues. The J segment lost 5 bases and the V segment lost 0 bases, leaving 8 bases of the junction unmatched. CDR3 sequence reads: CASSLDSLAGKNNEQFF. DNA for the CDR3: TGTGCCAGCAGCTTAGATTCCCTAGCGGGAAAAAACAATGAGCAGTTCTTC. Looking up the rest from reference TRBV11-2 and TRBJ2-1 gives the full variable domain: EAGVAQSPRYKIIEKRQSVAFWCNPISGHATLYWYQQILGQGPKLLIQFQNNGVVDDSQLPKDRFSAERLKGVDSTLKIQPAKLEDSAVYLCASSLDSLAGKNNEQFFGPGTRLTVL.

This clonotype occurred a few times. DNA of the CDR3: TGTGCCAGCGGGCCGGGACTAGCGGGAGGGCCGAGGAACGAGCAGTACTTC. Amino acids: CASGPGLAGGPRNEQYF. The chain employs TRBV9 and TRBJ2-7, with 16 bases matching TRBD2. Germline CDR1 reads SGDLS; CDR2 reads YYNGEE. This CDR3 has 17 amino acids. After removal of 7 bases from V and 5 bases from J, the junction contained 12 bases not matched to a gene.

A few counts support this clonotype. CDR3 sequence: CSAGGTREPEQYF. CDR3 coding DNA: TGCAGCGCCGGAGGGACAAGGGAACCCGAGCAGTACTTC. The chain recombines TRBV29-1 with TRBJ2-7; either TRBD1 or TRBD2 may supply D (6 bases each). Germline V gene data show CDR1 as SQVTM and CDR2 as ANQGSEA. The CDR3 consists of 13 residues. The ends were cut back, 7 bases at V and 6 bases at J, with 19 bases in the middle.

The rearrangement joins TRBV5-1 to TRBJ1-3, with 10 bases matching TRBD1. Germline lookup yields CDR1 SGHRS and CDR2 YFSETQ. Trimming removed 2 bases from V and 3 bases from J; junction bases left unmatched: 5. CDR3 length equals 16 residues. The DNA of the CDR3 is TGCGCCAGCAGCTTCACCGGGACAGGGGTTGGAAACACCATATATTTT. Its translation is CASSFTGTGVGNTIYF.

CDR3: CASSRRTVFSYEQYF. In DNA form, the CDR3 reads TGCGCCAGCAGCAGGCGGACAGTGTTCTCCTACGAGCAGTACTTC. This chain connects TRBV5-1 to TRBJ2-7; D might be TRBD1 (6 bases). Germline V lookup: CDR1 SGHRS, CDR2 YFSETQ. The length of the CDR3 is 15 residues. The V gene lost 4 bases and the J gene lost 0 bases, with 14 bases spanning the gap. Drawing the rest from reference TRBV5-1 and TRBJ2-7, the complete variable domain is KAGVTQTPRYLIKTRGQQVTLSCSPISGHRSVSWYQQTPGQGLQFLFEYFSETQRNKGNFPGRFSGRQFSNSRSEMNVSTLELGDSALYLCASSRRTVFSYEQYFGPGTRLTVT.

This clonotype has at least ten counts. The V and J genes are TRBV10-3 and TRBJ2-7; 7 bases align to TRBD1. Germline V CDR1 and CDR2: ENHRY, SYGVKD. V shed 3 bases and J 2 bases; nucleotides not matched to a gene: 7. This CDR3 comprises 15 residues. The CDR3 bases are TGTGCCATCAGTGACCCGGGACAGCTTACCTACGAGCAGTACTTC. The encoded protein is CAISDPGQLTYEQYF.

This clonotype turned up a few times. The chain carries TRBV5-4 and TRBJ2-5; D call uncertain. CDR1 is SGHNT, CDR2 YYREEE, per germline (reference sequence). V lost 0 bases, J lost 0 bases, and 6 bases lay in between. The CDR3 is 14 residues long. The CDR3 DNA is TGTGCCAGCAGCTTGGACCCGAACCAAGAGACCCAGTACTTC. Residues: CASSLDPNQETQYF.

V and J are TRBV2 and TRBJ2-5, with D possibly being TRBD1 (5 bases). V lost 1 base and J lost 2, with 11 bases in between. This CDR3 comprises 15 residues. Germline values: CDR1 SNHLY, CDR2 FYNNEI. CDR3 nucleotides: TGTGCCAGCAGTGAAGATTTCGACAGACAAGAGACCCAGTACTTC. It encodes CASSEDFDRQETQYF.

The chain combines TRBV5-1 with TRBJ2-1; the match to TRBD2 covers 9 bases. Per the germline V gene, CDR1 is SGHRS and CDR2 is YFSETQ. The CDR3 is made up of 15 amino acids. Germline trimming cut 3 bases from V and 4 bases from J; bases unmatched to any gene: 5. The CDR3: CASSWGTSLYNEQFF. The CDR3 coding sequence is TGCGCCAGCAGCTGGGGGACTAGCCTATACAATGAGCAGTTCTTC. The whole variable domain, filled in from reference TRBV5-1 and TRBJ2-1, reads KAGVTQTPRYLIKTRGQQVTLSCSPISGHRSVSWYQQTPGQGLQFLFEYFSETQRNKGNFPGRFSGRQFSNSRSEMNVSTLELGDSALYLCASSWGTSLYNEQFFGPGTRLTVL.

This clonotype was detected only a few times. The chain joins TRBV5-1 to TRBJ2-2; 13 nucleotides line up with TRBD2. The CDR3 has 16 amino acids. Germline V gene data show CDR1 as SGHRS and CDR2 as YFSETQ. V shed 4 bases, J shed 5 bases, and the junction held 5 bases outside the gene matches. CDR3 nucleotide sequence: TGCGCCAGCAGCACTGGGACTAGCGGGATTACCGGGGAGCTGTTTTTT. Translating it yields CASSTGTSGITGELFF.

This clonotype was picked up a small number of times. The V call is TRBV5-1, the J call TRBJ2-3; 8 positions agree with TRBD2. The CDR3 contains 14 residues. V shed 4 bases and J 3 bases; nucleotides not matched to a gene: 4. Germline values: CDR1 SGHRS, CDR2 YFSETQ. The CDR3 sequence: CASSRLASTDTQYF. The CDR3 DNA sequence: TGCGCCAGCAGCCGACTAGCGTCGACAGATACGCAGTATTTT.